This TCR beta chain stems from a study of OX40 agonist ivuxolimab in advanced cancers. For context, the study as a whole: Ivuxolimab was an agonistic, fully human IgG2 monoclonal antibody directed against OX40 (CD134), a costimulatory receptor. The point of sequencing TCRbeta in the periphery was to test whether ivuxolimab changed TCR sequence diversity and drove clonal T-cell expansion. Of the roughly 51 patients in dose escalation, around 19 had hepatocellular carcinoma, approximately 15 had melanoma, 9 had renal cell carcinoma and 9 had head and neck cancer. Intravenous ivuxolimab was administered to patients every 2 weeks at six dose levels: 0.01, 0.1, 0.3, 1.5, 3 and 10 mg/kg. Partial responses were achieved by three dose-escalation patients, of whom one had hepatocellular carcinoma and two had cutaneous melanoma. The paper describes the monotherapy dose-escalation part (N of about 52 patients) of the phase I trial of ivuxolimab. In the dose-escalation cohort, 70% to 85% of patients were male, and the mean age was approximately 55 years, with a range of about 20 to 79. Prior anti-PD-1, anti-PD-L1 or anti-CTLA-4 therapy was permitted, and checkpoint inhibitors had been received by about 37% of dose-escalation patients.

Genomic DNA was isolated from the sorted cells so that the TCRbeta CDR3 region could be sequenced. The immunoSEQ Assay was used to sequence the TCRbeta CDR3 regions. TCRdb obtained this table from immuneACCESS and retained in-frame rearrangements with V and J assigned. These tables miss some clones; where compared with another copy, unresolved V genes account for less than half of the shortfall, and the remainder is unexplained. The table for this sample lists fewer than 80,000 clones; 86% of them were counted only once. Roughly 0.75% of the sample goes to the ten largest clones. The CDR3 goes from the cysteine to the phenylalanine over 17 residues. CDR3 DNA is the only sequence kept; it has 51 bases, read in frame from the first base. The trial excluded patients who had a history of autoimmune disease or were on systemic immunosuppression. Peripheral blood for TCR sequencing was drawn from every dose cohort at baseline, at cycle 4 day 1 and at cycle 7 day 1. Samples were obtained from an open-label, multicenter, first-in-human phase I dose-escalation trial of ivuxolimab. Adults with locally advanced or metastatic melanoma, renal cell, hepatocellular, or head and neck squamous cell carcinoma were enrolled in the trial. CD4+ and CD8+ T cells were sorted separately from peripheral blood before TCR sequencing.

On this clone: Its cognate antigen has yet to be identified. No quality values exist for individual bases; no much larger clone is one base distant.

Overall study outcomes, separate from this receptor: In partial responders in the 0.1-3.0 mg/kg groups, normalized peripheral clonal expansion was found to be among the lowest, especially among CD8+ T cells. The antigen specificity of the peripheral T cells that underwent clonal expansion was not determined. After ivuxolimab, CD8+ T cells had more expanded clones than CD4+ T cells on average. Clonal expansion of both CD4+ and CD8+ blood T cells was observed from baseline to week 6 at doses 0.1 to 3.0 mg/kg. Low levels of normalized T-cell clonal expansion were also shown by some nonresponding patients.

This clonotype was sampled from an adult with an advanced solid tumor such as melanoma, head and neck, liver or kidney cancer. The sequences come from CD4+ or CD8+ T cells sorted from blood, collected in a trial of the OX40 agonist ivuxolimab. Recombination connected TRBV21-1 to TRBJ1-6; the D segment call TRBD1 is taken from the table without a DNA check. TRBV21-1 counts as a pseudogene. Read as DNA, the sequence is TGTGCCAGCAGCAAGCTTAAGACAGGGGTGGGTAATTCACCCCTCCACTTT. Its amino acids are CASSKLKTGVGNSPLHF.